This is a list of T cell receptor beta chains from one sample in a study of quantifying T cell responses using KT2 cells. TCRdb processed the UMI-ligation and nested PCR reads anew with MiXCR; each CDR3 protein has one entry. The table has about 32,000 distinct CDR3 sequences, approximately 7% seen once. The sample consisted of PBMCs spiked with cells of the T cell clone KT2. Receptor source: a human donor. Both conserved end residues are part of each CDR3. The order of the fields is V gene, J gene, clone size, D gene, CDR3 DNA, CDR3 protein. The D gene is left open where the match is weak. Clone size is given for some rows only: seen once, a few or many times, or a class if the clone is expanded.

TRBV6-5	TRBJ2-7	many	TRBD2	TGTGCCAGCAGTTACCGCGCGGGAGTTTCCTACGAGCAGTACTTC	CASSYRAGVSYEQYF
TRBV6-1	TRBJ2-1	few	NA	TGTGCCAGCAGTTCAGATACTGGGGCCCGAAATGAGCAGTTCTTC	CASSSDTGARNEQFF
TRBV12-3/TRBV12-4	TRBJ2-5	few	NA	TGTGCCAGCATGGAGGGAGGAGGAGAGACCCAGTACTTC	CASMEGGGETQYF
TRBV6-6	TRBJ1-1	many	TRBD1	TGTGCCAGCAGTTACTGGGACAGGGGGAACACTGAAGCTTTCTTT	CASSYWDRGNTEAFF
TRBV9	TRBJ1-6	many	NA	TGTGCCAGTAGATCATACGAAAATTCACCCCTCCACTTT	CASRSYENSPLHF
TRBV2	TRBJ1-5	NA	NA	TGTGCCAGCAGTAGACAGGCCCAGACCCAGCATTTT	CASSRQAQTQHF
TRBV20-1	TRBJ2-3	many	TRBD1	TGCAGTGGCTCGACAGGGTTAGAAGATACGCAGTATTTT	CSGSTGLEDTQYF
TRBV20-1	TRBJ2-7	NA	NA	TGCAGTGCTAGCGGGACGTACTACGAGCAGTACTTC	CSASGTYYEQYF
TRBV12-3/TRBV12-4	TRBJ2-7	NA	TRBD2	TGTGCCAGCAGGCTAGCGGGGACCGAGCAGTACTTC	CASRLAGTEQYF
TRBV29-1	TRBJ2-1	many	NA	TGCAGCGCCTGGAGGGCAGGTTACTCCTACAATGAGCAGTTCTTC	CSAWRAGYSYNEQFF
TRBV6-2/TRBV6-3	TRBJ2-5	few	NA	TGTGCCAGCAGTTACTCCCGCCTCCCTCAAGAGACCCAGTACTTC	CASSYSRLPQETQYF
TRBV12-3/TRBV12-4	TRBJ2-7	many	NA	TGTGCCAGCAGTTTGAGGGCCTCCTACGAGCAGTACTTC	CASSLRASYEQYF
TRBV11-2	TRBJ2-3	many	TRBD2	TGTGCCAGCAGCTTAGAAGCGCGGGAGGCTGTCACAGATACGCAGTATTTT	CASSLEAREAVTDTQYF
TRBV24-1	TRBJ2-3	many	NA	TGTGCCACCGCCCTGGTTGAGGGACAAAGGGGAGATACGCAGTATTTT	CATALVEGQRGDTQYF
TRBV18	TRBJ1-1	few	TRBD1	TGTGCCAGCCGTAATACAGGGGCTGGGCCTGAAGCTTTCTTT	CASRNTGAGPEAFF
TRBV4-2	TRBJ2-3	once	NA	TGTGCCAGCAGCCAAGAGCTGCGGGGTTCCGCCACAGATACTCAGTATTTT	CASSQELRGSATDTQYF
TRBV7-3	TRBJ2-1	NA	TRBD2	TGTGCCAGCAGCTTAACAGGGGGACTAGCGGGAAGATACAATGAGCAGTTCTTC	CASSLTGGLAGRYNEQFF
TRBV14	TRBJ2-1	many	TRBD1	TGTGCCAGCAGCCTCCTACAGGGGACTGAGCAGTTCTTC	CASSLLQGTEQFF
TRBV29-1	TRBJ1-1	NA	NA	TGCAGCGTTGTTGAATTTGAAGCTTTCTTT	CSVVEFEAFF
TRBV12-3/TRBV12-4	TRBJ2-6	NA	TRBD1	TGTGCCAGCGGGACAGGGAACGGGGCCAACGTCCTGACTTTC	CASGTGNGANVLTF
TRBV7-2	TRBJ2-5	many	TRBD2	TGTGCCAGCAGCCTAGCGGGAGAAAGGAAGACCCAGTACTTC	CASSLAGERKTQYF
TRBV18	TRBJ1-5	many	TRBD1	TGTGCCAGCTCACCGGGACAGGACAATCAGCCCCAGCATTTT	CASSPGQDNQPQHF
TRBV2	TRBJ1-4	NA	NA	TGTGCCAGCAGTGAAGCGACCGGGACTGCTAATGAAAAACTGTTTTTT	CASSEATGTANEKLFF